Following are 25 T cell receptor beta chains from one sample sequenced in a study of blood T cell repertoires in COVID-19. Generated by immunoSEQ multiplex PCR, the TCRdb table keeps only in-frame clones and is missing some. The sample consists of roughly 250,000 clones, approximately 78% of them appearing once. Specimen: peripheral blood. These receptors all come from a woman aged 55-69 years with active or convalescent COVID-19.

This clone appeared once. The chain combines TRBV5-1 with TRBJ2-3, with 13 bases identical to TRBD2. The trim removed 2 bases at V and 5 bases at J, leaving 5 bases unmatched. Germline V gene lookup returns CDR1 SGHRS and CDR2 YFSETQ. This CDR3 has 16 amino acids. CDR3 region: CASSLPLAGGQDTQYF. The CDR3, as DNA: TGCGCCAGCAGCTTACCACTAGCGGGGGGGCAAGATACGCAGTATTTT.

The chain is built from TRBV6-5 and TRBJ2-5, with 7 bases aligning to TRBD2. The CDR3 spans 15 residues. V trimming: 6 bases; J trimming: 4 bases; junction bases outside the gene matches: 11. From germline, CDR1 is MNHEY and CDR2 SVGAGI. The CDR3 DNA follows: TGTGCCAGCAGCCACCGGCGGGGGTCCCGAGAGACCCAGTACTTC. Its translation is CASSHRRGSRETQYF.

The chain joins TRBV5-1 to TRBJ1-4; possibly TRBD1 for D (5 bases). CDR3 length: 15 amino acids. The germline V gene encodes CDR1 SGHRS and CDR2 YFSETQ. V dropped 0 bases and J dropped 5 bases, with 11 bases sitting between them. The CDR3 DNA is TGCGCCAGCAGCTTGGCTTCAGGGAGGAATGAAAAACTGTTTTTT. Translation: CASSLASGRNEKLFF.

The chain's CDR3 is CASSLAPGQGYGYTF. The CDR3 coding sequence is TGCGCCAGCAGCTTGGCCCCGGGACAGGGATATGGCTACACCTTC. The chain recombines TRBV5-1 with TRBJ1-2, with 9 bases identical to TRBD1. The germline V gene has CDR1 SGHRS and CDR2 YFSETQ. The V gene end was trimmed by 0 bases and the J gene end by 5 bases; junction bases not matched to a gene: 5. The CDR3 has 15 amino acids.

The chain employs TRBV6-2 or TRBV6-3 and TRBJ2-3; TRBD2 aligns across 11 bases. The CDR3 runs 15 residues. In germline, CDR1 is MNHEY, CDR2 SVGEGT. Losses at the gene ends were 4 bases for V and 4 bases for J; bases not matched to a gene: 4. This CDR3 reads CASSLTSGGADTQYF. The CDR3 bases are TGTGCCAGCAGTTTAACTAGCGGGGGTGCAGATACGCAGTATTTT.

The chain carries TRBV2 and TRBJ2-3, with D perhaps TRBD1 (5 bases). Trimming pared 4 bases from V and 3 bases from J, leaving 11 bases between. The V gene's germline CDR1 is SNHLY and CDR2 FYNNEI. The CDR3 runs 14 residues. The CDR3 bases are TGTGCCAGCAGTGTACTCAGGGAAACAGATACGCAGTATTTT. Translation gives CASSVLRETDTQYF. The complete variable domain, with remaining parts taken from reference TRBV2 and TRBJ2-3, reads EPEVTQTPSHQVTQMGQEVILRCVPISNHLYFYWYRQILGQKVEFLVSFYNNEISEKSEIFDDQFSVERPDGSNFTLKIRSTKLEDSAMYFCASSVLRETDTQYFGPGTRLTVL.

The sample holds one count of this clone. The chain employs TRBV19 and TRBJ1-5; possibly TRBD1 for D (6 bases). This CDR3 region has 15 residues. Between the trimmed V and J ends, which lost 6 bases and 4 bases, there was a span of 16 bases. Germline V lookup: CDR1 LNHDA, CDR2 SQIVND (reference sequence). CDR3 DNA: TGTGCCAGTAGAAATAGATGGCAGGGGAATCAGCCCCAGCATTTT. Its translation: CASRNRWQGNQPQHF.

The V call is TRBV7-9, the J call TRBJ1-4; D possibly corresponds to TRBD1 (6 bases). V was shortened by 3 bases and J by 4 bases, with 12 bases between the two germline ends. The length of the CDR3 is 15 residues. The V gene's germline CDR1 is SEHNR and CDR2 FQNEAQ (reference sequence). CDR3 region: CASSFGRQDNEKLFF. The CDR3 DNA reads as TGTGCCAGCAGCTTCGGCCGACAGGATAATGAAAAACTGTTTTTT.

The chain uses TRBV9 and TRBJ2-5; no clear D. V was pared by 4 bases and J by 3 bases, with 7 bases between. In germline, CDR1 is SGDLS, CDR2 YYNGEE. There are 12 residues in the CDR3. CDR3 DNA sequence: TGTGCCAGCAGCCCTAGTGAAGAGACCCAGTACTTC. Translated: CASSPSEETQYF.

V gene TRBV5-5 combines with J gene TRBJ1-1; no reliable D call. The ends were cut back, 0 bases at V and 6 bases at J, with 15 bases in the middle. The CDR3 extends over 15 amino acids. Germline values: CDR1 SGHKS, CDR2 YYEKEE (reference sequence). CDR3 sequence (DNA): TGTGCCAGCAGCTTGGAGGCTCGATCTAGTGCTGAAGCTTTCTTT. The encoded protein is CASSLEARSSAEAFF.

This clone was recorded only once. The chain links TRBV5-4 to TRBJ2-3, with D possibly TRBD1 on 6 matching bases. The CDR3 loop spans 16 amino acids. Trimming took off 0 bases at V and 4 bases at J, with 15 bases between the two ends. In germline, CDR1 is SGHNT, CDR2 YYREEE (reference sequence). CDR3 nucleotides: TGTGCCAGCAGCTTGGGAGGGACAAGGTACGCAGATACGCAGTATTTT. This codes for CASSLGGTRYADTQYF.

The chain carries TRBV12-3 or TRBV12-4 and TRBJ1-6; D remains unclear. Trimming left V 3 bases short and J 13 bases short, with 13 bases between. The CDR3 is made up of 13 amino acids. This CDR3 is CASSLGGVSPLHF. Here the CDR3 DNA reads TGTGCCAGCAGTTTGGGCGGGGTTTCGCCCCTCCACTTT.

This clone was seen a few times. V is TRBV27 and J is TRBJ2-7; 11 bases align to TRBD1. Germline CDR1 MNHEY, CDR2 SMNVEV (reference sequence). The CDR3 contains 14 residues. J lost 4 bases, V lost 6 bases, and 5 bases had no gene match. CDR3 amino acids: CASSHGQGAYEQYF. The CDR3 DNA follows: TGTGCCAGCAGCCATGGACAGGGGGCTTACGAGCAGTACTTC.

The chain joins TRBV5-1 to TRBJ1-1, with 9 positions matching TRBD1. CDR3 length: 14 residues. Trimming removed 6 bases from V and 2 bases from J; junction bases left unmatched: 5. CDR1 is SGHRS, CDR2 YFSETQ, per germline. CDR3: CASTQGAFNTEAFF. The CDR3 DNA reads TGCGCCAGCACACAGGGGGCTTTCAACACTGAAGCTTTCTTT.

This clone came up a few times. This chain connects TRBV25-1 to TRBJ1-4; tentatively, D is TRBD1 (5 bases). The CDR3 is 15 residues long. V was cut by 5 bases and J by 0 bases, with 10 bases left in between. Per germline, CDR1 MGHDK and CDR2 SYGVNS. CDR3 nucleotides: TGTGCCAGCAGTATAGACAGTGCAACTAATGAAAAACTGTTTTTT. It encodes CASSIDSATNEKLFF.

This clone was recorded a few times. The rearrangement joins TRBV19 to TRBJ1-2, with TRBD1 matching 10 bases. Germline loops: CDR1 LNHDA, CDR2 SQIVND (reference sequence). V trimming: 5 bases; J trimming: 8 bases; junction bases outside the gene matches: 5. This CDR3 has 13 residues. The CDR3 sequence: CASSYGQGEGYTF. The CDR3 coding sequence is TGTGCCAGTAGTTACGGACAGGGGGAAGGCTACACCTTC.

This sequence joins TRBV20-1 and TRBJ2-5; TRBD2 might be the D (6 bases). Trimming removed 3 bases at V and 5 bases at J, with 16 bases between. Germline V gene sequence: CDR1 DFQATT, CDR2 SNEGSKA (reference sequence). This CDR3 is built from 14 residues. The CDR3 protein is CSASGDSLGETQYF. The CDR3 nucleotides read TGCAGTGCTAGTGGGGACTCTCTGGGGGAGACCCAGTACTTC.

This chain joins TRBV7-8 and TRBJ1-2, with a possible D match to TRBD1 (6 bases). The CDR3 extends over 14 amino acids. Trimming shortened V by 5 bases and J by 4 bases, and 14 bases separated the two germline ends. Germline lookup yields CDR1 SGHVS and CDR2 FQNEAQ. The CDR3 DNA sequence: TGTGCCAGCAGCCCCCGGACAGCCAGCTATGGCTACACCTTC. It encodes CASSPRTASYGYTF.

This chain joins TRBV4-1 and TRBJ2-5; 12 nucleotides agree with TRBD2. J was trimmed by 4 bases and V by 4 bases; bases with no gene match: 13. Germline V gene data show CDR1 as MGHRA and CDR2 as YSYEKL. This CDR3 comprises 18 residues. The CDR3 nucleotides are TGCGCCAGCAGCCTCTCGGCTAGCGGGGGGGCCTTAGGAGAGACCCAGTACTTC. This gives the protein CASSLSASGGALGETQYF.

The V gene is TRBV18, the J gene TRBJ1-1, with TRBD1 matching over 7 bases. This CDR3 has 14 amino acids. Germline V lookup: CDR1 KGHSH, CDR2 LQKENI. Trimming removed 2 bases from V and 5 bases from J; junction bases left unmatched: 5. The CDR3 loop is CASSPGQERTEAFF. CDR3 DNA sequence: TGTGCCAGCTCACCAGGACAGGAGAGGACTGAAGCTTTCTTT.

Here the CDR3 DNA reads TGTGCCACCCACCCGGGACAGGCCTACGATGGGCAGTACTTC. It yields the protein CATHPGQAYDGQYF. The chain joins TRBV10-3 to TRBJ2-7, with 8 positions matching TRBD1. The CDR3 sequence is 14 residues long. Germline CDR1 and CDR2: ENHRY and SYGVKD. V gave up 10 bases and J gave up 9 bases; unmatched junction bases: 17.

Concerning this clone: Other DNA sequences from this sample encode an identical CDR3 as well. V is TRBV5-1 and J is TRBJ1-1; 8 nucleotides match TRBD1. V gave up 2 bases and J gave up 4 bases; unmatched junction bases: 4. The CDR3 is 14 residues long. CDR1 is SGHRS and CDR2 is YFSETQ in the germline V gene. CDR3 residues: CASSFTGGSTEAFF. The CDR3 nucleotides are TGCGCCAGCAGCTTCACAGGGGGTAGCACTGAAGCTTTCTTT.

This chain joins TRBV6-2 or TRBV6-3 and TRBJ1-5; 8 nucleotides match TRBD1. V lost 4 bases, J lost 5 bases, and 4 bases stayed unmatched. The germline V gene encodes CDR1 MNHEY and CDR2 SVGEGT. The CDR3 has 14 residues. CDR3 amino acids: CASSSSGGHQPQHF. In DNA, the CDR3 is TGTGCCAGCAGTTCGTCAGGGGGCCATCAGCCCCAGCATTTT.

The chain couples TRBV15 to TRBJ2-7; a possible D gene is TRBD1 (6 bases). Germline V CDR1 and CDR2: LNHNV, YYDKDF (reference sequence). Trimming left V 1 base short and J 1 base short, with 11 bases between. CDR3 size: 15 residues. The CDR3 reads CATSRGQEISYEQYF. In nucleotides, the CDR3 is TGTGCCACCAGCAGAGGACAGGAGATTTCCTACGAGCAGTACTTC.

This chain uses TRBV6-2 or TRBV6-3 with TRBJ1-1; 9 bases align to TRBD1. There are 15 residues in the CDR3. Germline trimming cut 4 bases from V and 5 bases from J; bases unmatched to any gene: 8. Germline V lookup: CDR1 MNHEY, CDR2 SVGEGT. The CDR3 sequence: CASSLQGATGTEAFF. The CDR3 DNA reads as TGTGCCAGCAGTTTACAGGGGGCCACGGGGACTGAAGCTTTCTTT.